These 24 T cell receptor beta chains were sequenced from one sample in a study of regulatory T cells in long-lasting Graves disease. Time point described: persistent/refractory GD, antithyroid drugs over 5 years with positive TRAb. The authors made the TCR library using RNA they extracted from PBMCs. Libraries of TCR beta came from iRepertoire HTBI primers plus Arm-PCR of CDR3 regions. MiXCR, applied by TCRdb to the multiplex PCR reads, yields one record per CDR3 protein. This table has 350,000 to 500,000 distinct CDR3 sequences, roughly a fifth appearing once. The sample here was peripheral blood mononuclear cells (PBMCs), taken when the disease was refractory, from a patient treated with antithyroid drugs. The receptors shown here come from a female donor with Graves disease.

The chain has TRBV13 and TRBJ2-5; D not certain. The CDR3 length is 15 residues. The germline CDR1 and CDR2 sequences are PRHDT and FYEKMQ (reference sequence). V was shortened by 1 base and J by 6 bases, with 15 bases between the two germline ends. DNA of the CDR3: TGTGCCAGCAGCTTAGAACCGGGCCTCATAAAGACCCAGTACTTC. Translated, it gives CASSLEPGLIKTQYF. Variable domain in full (rest from reference TRBV13 and TRBJ2-5): AAGVIQSPRHLIKEKRETATLKCYPIPRHDTVYWYQQGPGQDPQFLISFYEKMQSDKGSIPDRFSAQQFSDYHSELNMSSLELGDSALYFCASSLEPGLIKTQYFGPGTRLLVL.

This clonotype has a count of ten or more. V usage is TRBV10-3 and J usage is TRBJ2-7; 13 bases agree with TRBD2. Germline CDR1 and CDR2: ENHRY and SYGVKD. Trimming cost V 5 bases and J 4 bases; bases outside gene matches: 5. CDR3 length equals 15 residues. Here the CDR3 DNA reads TGTGCCATCAGTCGGGGGACTAGCGGGACTTACGAGCAGTACTTC. Residues: CAISRGTSGTYEQYF.

This clonotype was detected many times. The chain is built from TRBV7-9 and TRBJ2-7; TRBD1 is a possible D gene (5 bases). Germline V gives CDR1 SEHNR, CDR2 FQNEAQ (reference sequence). V gave up 4 bases and J gave up 2 bases, with 12 bases separating them. The CDR3 runs to 14 residues. The CDR3, as DNA: TGTGCCAGCAGCTCCACCAGGGCACCCTACGAGCAGTACTTC. Translating it yields CASSSTRAPYEQYF.

With respect to this clonotype: One junction end disagrees with the germline gene, perhaps due to a read error. The V call is TRBV5-1, the J call TRBJ1-3; D is ambiguous. The germline gives CDR1 SGHRS, CDR2 YFSETQ. The length of the CDR3 is 14 residues. The CDR3 nucleotides are TGTGCCAGCAGCTCGTACTTGCCGGGAAACACCATATATTTT. Encoded protein: CASSSYLPGNTIYF.

This clonotype occurred many times. The rearrangement joins TRBV10-2 to TRBJ1-2; D not certain. The germline V gene encodes CDR1 WSHSY and CDR2 SAAADI. The CDR3 loop spans 13 amino acids. V was trimmed by 3 bases and J by 2 bases, leaving 7 bases between them. CDR3 in amino acids: CASSDRSNYGYTF. CDR3 coding DNA: TGCGCCAGCAGTGATAGGTCGAACTATGGCTACACCTTC.

V and J are TRBV2 and TRBJ2-2; possibly TRBD1 for D (5 bases). The germline CDR1 and CDR2 sequences are SNHLY and FYNNEI. The CDR3 consists of 11 residues. The V and J ends lost 8 bases and 6 bases respectively, with 7 bases between them. CDR3 in amino acids: CASVQAGELFF. The CDR3 DNA reads TGTGCCAGCGTACAGGCCGGGGAGCTGTTTTTT. Drawing the rest from reference TRBV2 and TRBJ2-2, the complete variable domain is EPEVTQTPSHQVTQMGQEVILRCVPISNHLYFYWYRQILGQKVEFLVSFYNNEISEKSEIFDDQFSVERPDGSNFTLKIRSTKLEDSAMYFCASVQAGELFFGEGSRLTVL.

V is TRBV10-2 and J is TRBJ2-1; TRBD1 might be the D (5 bases). This CDR3 is 13 amino acids long. The germline gives CDR1 WSHSY, CDR2 SAAADI. Trimming stripped 3 bases from V and 8 bases from J, with 11 bases between. The CDR3, as DNA: TGCGCCAGCAGTGATACCAGGGCAGATGAGCAGTTCTTC. It specifies CASSDTRADEQFF.

At least ten counts were recorded for this clonotype. This sequence joins TRBV28 and TRBJ2-2; 9 nucleotides align to TRBD2. Germline values: CDR1 MDHEN, CDR2 SYDVKM. This CDR3 spans 16 amino acids. V lost 7 bases to trimming and J lost 4 bases; unmatched junction nucleotides: 10. This chain's CDR3 is CASTTREGQSTGELFF. CDR3 in DNA: TGTGCCAGCACTACGCGGGAGGGCCAGAGCACCGGGGAGCTGTTTTTT.

Ten or more counts support this clonotype. The genes are TRBV7-9 and TRBJ2-7, with D unresolved. CDR3 length equals 13 residues. Germline values: CDR1 SEHNR, CDR2 FQNEAQ (reference sequence). Trimming pared 4 bases from V and 4 bases from J, leaving 11 bases between. The CDR3 reads CASSSNQRYEQYF. The CDR3 DNA follows: TGTGCCAGCAGCTCGAATCAGAGATACGAGCAGTACTTC.

This clonotype was recorded a few times. This chain joins TRBV20-1 and TRBJ2-7; tentative D call: TRBD1 (6 bases). With 3 bases removed from V and 2 bases from J, the gap between germline ends came to 17 bases. The CDR3 contains 15 residues. Looked up from germline, CDR1 is DFQATT and CDR2 is SNEGSKA (reference sequence). Here the CDR3 reads CSARGQDSGTYEQYF. CDR3 DNA: TGCAGTGCTAGGGGCCAGGACAGTGGAACCTACGAGCAGTACTTC.

Only a few counts were recorded for this clonotype. V gene TRBV19 combines with J gene TRBJ1-5; TRBD1 is a possible D gene (5 bases). Trimming took 11 bases from V and 7 from J, leaving 18 bases between them. The CDR3 has 13 residues. Germline CDR1 reads LNHDA; CDR2 reads SQIVND (reference sequence). The CDR3 DNA sequence: TGTGCCTGCCGGGGCCAGGGCTGGCAGCCCCAGCATTTT. Its translation is CACRGQGWQPQHF.

This chain uses TRBV19 with TRBJ2-5; D unclear. Germline CDR1 LNHDA, CDR2 SQIVND (reference sequence). The germline V and J ends were trimmed by 5 bases and 1 base, with 23 bases remaining between them. The CDR3 runs to 18 residues. The CDR3 nucleotides are TGTGCCAGTAGTCCCCGGCCGGCGGCATATTCCTCCCAAGAGACCCAGTACTTC. This translates into CASSPRPAAYSSQETQYF.

The table lists this clonotype with many counts. V and J are TRBV6-1 and TRBJ1-5; D not resolved. V was shortened by 5 bases and J by 2 bases, with 10 bases between the two germline ends. This CDR3 contains 14 residues. Germline assignment: CDR1 MNHNS and CDR2 SASEGT. As DNA, the CDR3 is TGTGCCAGCAGTCCAACAATCGGCAATCAGCCCCAGCATTTT. Its translation is CASSPTIGNQPQHF.

This clonotype is a singleton in its sample. The rearrangement links TRBV15 to TRBJ1-4; possible D gene TRBD1, 5 bases. The CDR3 length is 14 residues. V was pared by 8 bases and J by 5 bases, with 15 bases between. The germline V gene encodes CDR1 LNHNV and CDR2 YYDKDF (reference sequence). The CDR3, as DNA: TGTGCCACCGGGAGGGGTCAGGGAAATGAAAAACTGTTTTTT. It codes for CATGRGQGNEKLFF. Combining the CDR3 with reference TRBV15 and TRBJ1-4 gives the whole variable domain DAMVIQNPRYQVTQFGKPVTLSCSQTLNHNVMYWYQQKSSQAPKLLFHYYDKDFNNEADTPDNFQSRRPNTSFCFLDIRSPGLGDTAMYLCATGRGQGNEKLFFGSGTQLSVL.

This clonotype was seen only a few times. The chain links TRBV20-1 to TRBJ2-2; 14 positions match TRBD2. V was clipped by 5 bases and J by 8 bases; unmatched bases: 1. CDR3 length: 13 residues. Germline CDR1 is DFQATT and CDR2 is SNEGSKA (reference sequence). In DNA form, the CDR3 reads TGCAGTGCTGGACTAGCGGGAGGAGGGGAGCTGTTTTTT. Translating it yields CSAGLAGGGELFF.

V is TRBV29-1 and J is TRBJ1-1; no clear D gene. The germline V gene has CDR1 SQVTM and CDR2 ANQGSEA. The CDR3 runs to 12 residues. With 2 bases removed from V and 6 bases from J, the gap between germline ends came to 10 bases. The chain's CDR3 is CSVELWRAEAFF. The CDR3 DNA is TGCAGCGTTGAATTATGGCGGGCTGAAGCTTTCTTT.

J is TRBJ2-7 and V is TRBV30, with 10 bases matching TRBD2. The J segment lost 7 bases and the V segment lost 4 bases, leaving 13 bases of the junction unmatched. CDR3 length: 15 residues. Germline CDR1 and CDR2: GTSNPN and SVGIG (reference sequence). CDR3 sequence reads: CAWKRGLAGVGEQYF. The CDR3 region has the DNA TGTGCCTGGAAGCGGGGGCTAGCGGGAGTGGGGGAGCAGTACTTC.

The chain joins TRBV10-3 to TRBJ2-7; D ambiguous. Per germline, CDR1 ENHRY and CDR2 SYGVKD. CDR3 length: 11 residues. Trimming shortened V by 2 bases and J by 12 bases, and 11 bases separated the two germline ends. In DNA, the CDR3 is TGTGCCATCAGTGAGACCTGGGCTCTGTACTTC. Encoded protein: CAISETWALYF.

The chain is built from TRBV28 and TRBJ1-5; TRBD1 might be the D (6 bases). The CDR3 is made up of 15 amino acids. V was shortened by 2 bases and J by 6 bases, with 14 bases between the two germline ends. CDR1 is MDHEN, CDR2 SYDVKM, per germline. CDR3 sequence: CASSLLRGATQPQHF. Written as DNA, the CDR3 is TGTGCCAGCAGTTTACTTCGGGGGGCGACTCAGCCCCAGCATTTT.

This clonotype was recorded at least ten times. The V gene is TRBV28, the J gene TRBJ1-5, with D perhaps TRBD1 (5 bases). This CDR3 spans 15 amino acids. CDR1 is MDHEN, CDR2 SYDVKM, per germline. Trimming pared 8 bases from V and 3 bases from J, leaving 17 bases between. The CDR3 nucleotides are TGTGCCAGCTTCGGGGGAGGCTCGTTCAATCAGCCCCAGCATTTT. It yields the protein CASFGGGSFNQPQHF.

This clonotype was seen many times. The chain carries TRBV7-3 and TRBJ1-1; no clear D gene. Trimming removed 1 base from V and 0 bases from J, with 9 bases in between. The CDR3 contains 15 residues. CDR1 and CDR2 (germline): SGHTA, FQGTGA. The CDR3 region has the DNA TGTGCCAGCAGCTTAAGCGGCGGATTGAACACTGAAGCTTTCTTT. This codes for CASSLSGGLNTEAFF.

This clonotype came up a few times. This rearrangement joins TRBV7-2 to TRBJ2-5; a possible D gene is TRBD2 (6 bases). CDR1 SGHTA and CDR2 FQGNSA come from the germline V gene. V was pared by 1 base and J by 2 bases, with 11 bases between. This CDR3 has 15 residues. CDR3 residues: CASSLGLGGQETQYF. In DNA form, the CDR3 reads TGTGCCAGCAGCTTAGGGCTGGGGGGTCAAGAGACCCAGTACTTC. The full variable domain, in which reference TRBV7-2 and TRBJ2-5 provide the parts outside the CDR3, is GAGVSQSPSNKVTEKGKDVELRCDPISGHTALYWYRQSLGQGLEFLIYFQGNSAPDKSGLPSDRFSAERTGGSVSTLTIQRTQQEDSAVYLCASSLGLGGQETQYFGPGTRLLVL.

As regards this clonotype: With a much larger clone just one base away, this may be a read error. The chain couples TRBV29-1 to TRBJ1-5; 10 nucleotides line up with TRBD1. Germline CDR1 is SQVTM and CDR2 is ANQGSEA. The trim removed 5 bases at V and 5 bases at J, leaving 6 bases unmatched. The CDR3 spans 14 residues. Here the CDR3 reads CSVLKGQGYQPQHF. The DNA for the CDR3 is TGCAGCGTTCTCAAGGGACAGGGGTATCAGCCCCAGCATTTT.

The chain carries TRBV6-1 and TRBJ2-4, with D maybe TRBD2 (7 bases). Germline CDR1 is MNHNS and CDR2 is SASEGT. The length of the CDR3 is 16 residues. The V and J ends lost 7 bases and 0 bases respectively, with 16 bases between them. Here the CDR3 reads CASTPGGPLAKNIQYF. In DNA form, the CDR3 reads TGTGCCAGCACCCCGGGGGGCCCCTTAGCCAAAAACATTCAGTACTTC.